This TCR beta chain was documented in a study of blood T cell repertoires in COVID-19. The CDR3 sequence is 15 residues long. The J segment lost 3 bases and the V segment lost 1 base, leaving 5 bases of the junction unmatched. The germline CDR1 and CDR2 sequences are SGHDT and YYEEEE. Source study methods: Amplification of reference gene primers was used by the study to estimate nucleated cell counts. The assay was immunoSEQ multiplex PCR, and TCRdb's table has in-frame clones only and misses some. V, J and clone size are those of that table, while D and trimming were read from the DNA. The data hold 200,000 to 300,000 clones, with 75% to 85% observed a single time.

Sequences were obtained from peripheral blood. This TCR derives from a woman of 80 years or more with COVID-19, enrolled during active disease. This rearrangement joins TRBV5-6 to TRBJ2-3, with 7 bases fitting TRBD2. The CDR3 protein is CASSLLRAGTDTQYF. DNA for the CDR3: TGTGCCAGCAGCTTGTTACGAGCGGGAACAGATACGCAGTATTTT. The full variable domain, rest sourced from reference TRBV5-6 and TRBJ2-3, is DAGVTQSPTHLIKTRGQQVTLRCSPKSGHDTVSWYQQALGQGPQFIFQYYEEEERQRGNFPDRFSGHQFPNYSSELNVNALLLGDSALYLCASSLLRAGTDTQYFGPGTRLTVL.